This T cell receptor (delta chain) was captured in a study of γδ T cells in repeated Plasmodium falciparum infection. Whole-study context: Malaria-naive adults were infected with P. falciparum NF54 four times over roughly 620 days. Timepoints: baseline, immediately before selected infections, and 21 days after every infection.

TCRdb re-called clones from the multiplex PCR reads using CATT. The repertoire holds approximately 60,000 delta-chain clones, with over 1.5% as singletons. Bulk repertoires came from Vgamma9/Vdelta2+ or Vdelta2-negative gammadelta T cells flow-sorted from PBMC. Germline V CDR1 and CDR2: GEAIGNYY, EKD. This CDR3 region has 17 residues. Germline trimming cut 3 bases from V and 0 bases from J; bases unmatched to any gene: 11. This clone was seen ten or more times. The source of this sequence is a pool of human donors (malaria-infected and uninfected, not separated). The sequencing input was gamma-delta T cells from blood. The chain has TRDV2 and TRDJ1; 8 positions match TRDD3. DNA for the CDR3: TGTGCCTGTGACGTTCTGACTGGGGGTCTGTACACCGATAAACTCATCTTT. Its translation: CACDVLTGGLYTDKLIF.